Listed below are T cell receptor beta chains from one sample, sequenced in a study of T cells in localized non-small cell lung cancer. Profiling relied on immunoSEQ multiplex PCR, and the TCRdb table lists in-frame clones only, not all of them. The top ten hold about 15% of the sample, which has about 1,400 clones, approximately 34% seen once. The sample consisted of normal lung tissue next to the tumor, taken before any cancer treatment. The receptors here all came from a woman aged 35 to 69 with stage I lung adenocarcinoma. The CDR3 runs from the conserved cysteine through the conserved F or W. The D gene is left open where the match is weak. Only part of the rows carry a size: once, few, many, or a class if the clone is expanded.

j_call clone_size d_call v_call cdr3_aa cdr3_nt
TRBJ1-1 medium-sized NA TRBV7-5 CASSHNRGKYEAFF TGTGCCAGCAGCCATAACAGGGGGAAGTATGAAGCTTTCTTT
TRBJ2-2 few TRBD2 TRBV11-3 CASSSGTSGKVLFF TGTGCCAGCAGTTCAGGGACTAGCGGGAAGGTGTTGTTTTTT
TRBJ2-7 NA TRBD1 TRBV15 CATSRTLGQAYEQYF TGTGCCACCAGCAGAACTTTGGGACAGGCCTACGAGCAGTACTTC
TRBJ2-1 NA NA TRBV29-1 CSVEEVQYNEQFF TGCAGCGTTGAAGAGGTACAGTACAATGAGCAGTTCTTC
TRBJ2-7 NA TRBD1 TRBV2 CASRTGVPYEQYF TGTGCCAGCAGGACAGGGGTCCCCTACGAGCAATACTTC
TRBJ1-1 NA NA TRBV9 CASSERENTEAFF TGTGCCAGCAGTGAGAGGGAGAACACTGAAGCTTTCTTT
TRBJ2-3 NA NA TRBV29-1 CSVPGRPTDTQYF TGCAGCGTTCCGGGACGTCCAACAGATACGCAGTATTTT
TRBJ2-7 NA NA TRBV9 CASSSTPESYEQYF TGTGCCAGCAGCTCAACACCCGAGTCCTACGAGCAGTACTTC
TRBJ2-3 NA NA TRBV18 CASSPKEDTQYF TGTGCCAGCTCACCTAAGGAGGATACGCAGTATTTT
TRBJ2-2 NA TRBD2 TRBV30 CAWTPLSGDTGELFF TGTGCCTGGACCCCCCTTAGCGGGGACACCGGGGAGCTGTTTTTT
TRBJ2-5 few NA TRBV19 CASSIGGMEETQYF TGTGCCAGTAGTATTGGGGGGATGGAAGAGACCCAGTACTTC
TRBJ1-1 NA TRBD1 TRBV19 CASRTGFAEAFF TGTGCCAGTAGGACAGGGTTCGCTGAAGCTTTCTTT
TRBJ1-5 medium-sized NA TRBV11-3 CASSLFRSENQPQHF TGTGCCAGCAGCTTGTTTCGGTCGGAGAATCAGCCCCAGCATTTT
TRBJ1-6 medium-sized NA TRBV6-8 CASSDMSSYNSPLHF TGTGCCAGCAGCGATATGAGCTCCTATAATTCACCCCTCCACTTT
TRBJ1-2 NA TRBD1 TRBV9 CASSVAGDRGDGYTF TGTGCCAGCAGCGTAGCTGGAGACAGGGGCGATGGCTACACCTTC
TRBJ2-7 NA TRBD2 TRBV10-1 CASSESTSGGHEQYF TGCGCCAGCAGTGAGTCGACTAGCGGGGGCCACGAGCAGTACTTC
TRBJ2-2 NA TRBD1 TRBV19 CASSMDRGRDFTGELFF TGTGCCAGTAGTATGGACAGGGGTCGAGATTTCACCGGGGAGCTGTTTTTT
TRBJ2-5 NA TRBD1 TRBV29-1 CSAWDREDVGTQYF TGCAGCGCCTGGGACAGGGAGGACGTGGGGACCCAGTACTTC
TRBJ1-2 NA NA TRBV6-8 CASSTNQDYGYTF TGTGCCAGCAGTACCAATCAGGACTATGGCTACACCTTC
TRBJ1-6 few TRBD1 TRBV10-2 CASSPDRPSSYNSPLHF TGCGCCAGCAGTCCGGACAGGCCGAGCTCCTATAATTCACCCCTCCACTTT
TRBJ1-5 NA TRBD1 TRBV19 CASSIDHSTGRYQPQHF TGTGCCAGTAGTATAGATCACTCGACAGGGAGGTATCAGCCCCAGCATTTT
TRBJ2-2 few TRBD2 TRBV11-3 CASSGQTSGPRTNTGELFF TGTGCCAGCAGCGGGCAGACTAGCGGGCCTAGGACGAACACCGGGGAGCTGTTTTTT
TRBJ1-1 NA NA TRBV11-3 CASSPPSAVNTEAFF TGTGCCAGCAGCCCCCCCTCGGCAGTGAACACTGAAGCTTTCTTT
TRBJ2-4 NA NA TRBV19 CASRTEKGPGIQYF TGTGCCAGCAGGACCGAAAAAGGGCCAGGCATTCAGTACTTC
TRBJ2-4 NA NA TRBV6-8 CASSDLPGENIQYF TGTGCCAGCAGTGACCTTCCCGGGGAAAACATTCAGTACTTC
TRBJ2-1 NA TRBD2 TRBV5-1 CASSGGLAGWGEQFF TGCGCCAGCAGCGGCGGACTAGCGGGGTGGGGTGAGCAGTTCTTC
TRBJ2-5 NA NA TRBV15 CATTESRGFQETQYF TGTGCCACCACCGAGTCCCGGGGATTCCAAGAGACCCAGTACTTC
TRBJ1-5 few TRBD1 TRBV9 CASGQGASNQPQHF TGTGCCAGCGGACAGGGGGCCAGCAATCAGCCCCAGCATTTT
TRBJ1-6 few NA TRBV11-3 CASSLRGSSYNSPLHF TGTGCCAGCAGCTTGAGGGGGAGCTCCTATAATTCACCCCTCCACTTT
TRBJ1-5 few NA TRBV15 CATSREGDRDQPQHF TGTGCCACCAGCAGAGAGGGTGACAGAGATCAGCCCCAGCATTTT
TRBJ2-1 few TRBD2 TRBV6-8 CASSYSRLAGVGNEQFF TGTGCCAGCAGTTACTCTCGACTAGCGGGAGTAGGGAATGAGCAGTTCTTC
TRBJ1-1 NA TRBD1 TRBV15 CATRPRTGVTEAFF TGTGCCACCAGACCCCGGACAGGGGTGACTGAAGCTTTCTTT
TRBJ1-2 NA TRBD1 TRBV19 CASSLTGSPYGYTF TGTGCCAGTAGTCTGACAGGGTCCCCCTATGGCTACACCTTC
TRBJ1-5 medium-sized NA TRBV11-3 CASSLGQGNQPQHF TGTGCCAGCAGCTTGGGGCAGGGGAATCAGCCCCAGCATTTT
TRBJ2-2 NA NA TRBV25-1 CASSEFGVATGELFF TGTGCCAGCAGTGAATTCGGGGTAGCCACCGGGGAGCTGTTTTTT
TRBJ2-2 NA NA TRBV10-2 CASSESDLNTGELFF TGCGCCAGCAGTGAGTCCGACCTGAACACCGGGGAGCTGTTTTTT
TRBJ2-5 NA NA TRBV19 CASSSWGGLQETQYF TGTGCCAGTAGTTCGTGGGGCGGACTCCAAGAGACCCAGTACTTC
TRBJ2-7 NA TRBD1 TRBV7-4 CARSLGQGFYEQYF TGTGCCAGAAGCCTGGGACAGGGATTCTACGAGCAGTACTTC
TRBJ2-1 few TRBD2 TRBV9 CAKLRTSGRVNEQFF TGTGCCAAACTCCGGACTAGCGGGAGGGTCAATGAGCAGTTCTTC
TRBJ1-1 NA NA TRBV10-2 CASSQGYGTEAFF TGCGCCAGCAGTCAGGGGTATGGGACTGAAGCTTTCTTT
TRBJ2-7 NA TRBD2 TRBV4-1 CASSQDPPGRGDEQYF TGCGCCAGCAGCCAAGATCCTCCCGGACGGGGGGACGAGCAGTACTTC
TRBJ1-6 NA NA TRBV18 CASSPRKVSSPLHF TGTGCCAGCTCACCGAGGAAGGTCAGCTCACCCCTCCACTTT
TRBJ2-3 few NA TRBV19 CASSIDQSTDTQYF TGTGCCAGTAGTATAGATCAGAGCACAGATACGCAGTATTTT
TRBJ1-1 NA NA TRBV14 CASSQDHNYPNTEAFF TGTGCCAGCAGCCAAGATCATAATTACCCGAACACTGAAGCTTTCTTT
TRBJ2-7 NA NA TRBV6-8 CASSYFRGQSSYEQYF TGTGCCAGCAGTTACTTCCGGGGCCAAAGCTCCTACGAGCAGTACTTC